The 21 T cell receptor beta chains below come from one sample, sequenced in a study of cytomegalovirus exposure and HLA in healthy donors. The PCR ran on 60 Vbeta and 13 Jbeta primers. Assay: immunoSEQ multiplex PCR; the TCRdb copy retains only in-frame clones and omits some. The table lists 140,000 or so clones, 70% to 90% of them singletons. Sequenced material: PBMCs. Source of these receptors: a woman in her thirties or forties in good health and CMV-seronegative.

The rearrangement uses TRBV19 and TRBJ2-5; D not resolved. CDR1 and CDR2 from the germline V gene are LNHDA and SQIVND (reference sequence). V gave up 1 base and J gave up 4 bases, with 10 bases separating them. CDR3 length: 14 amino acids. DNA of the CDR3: TGTGCCAGTAGTATAGTTTGGGCAGGAGAGACCCAGTACTTC. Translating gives CASSIVWAGETQYF.

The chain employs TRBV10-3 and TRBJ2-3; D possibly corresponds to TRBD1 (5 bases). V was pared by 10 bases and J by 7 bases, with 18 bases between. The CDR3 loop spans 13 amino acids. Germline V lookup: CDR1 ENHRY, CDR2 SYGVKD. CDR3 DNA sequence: TGTGCCAGCAGGGCCTTGACATTTTATACGCAGTATTTT. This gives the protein CASRALTFYTQYF.

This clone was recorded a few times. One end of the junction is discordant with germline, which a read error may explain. The CDR3 bases are TGTGCAAGCTCACCGGTTGGGCAGGGTTGGGATCACGAGCAGTACTTC. It is translated as CASSPVGQGWDHEQYF. J is TRBJ2-7 and V is TRBV18; the D gene is possibly TRBD1 (5 bases). The length of the CDR3 is 16 residues. CDR1 is KGHSH, CDR2 LQKENI, per germline.

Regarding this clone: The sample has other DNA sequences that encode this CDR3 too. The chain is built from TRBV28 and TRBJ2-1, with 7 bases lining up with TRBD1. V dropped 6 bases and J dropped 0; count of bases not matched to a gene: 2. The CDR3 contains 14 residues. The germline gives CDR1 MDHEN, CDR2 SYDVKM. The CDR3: CASSPGGSYNEQFF. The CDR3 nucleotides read TGTGCCAGCAGCCCAGGGGGCTCCTACAATGAGCAGTTCTTC.

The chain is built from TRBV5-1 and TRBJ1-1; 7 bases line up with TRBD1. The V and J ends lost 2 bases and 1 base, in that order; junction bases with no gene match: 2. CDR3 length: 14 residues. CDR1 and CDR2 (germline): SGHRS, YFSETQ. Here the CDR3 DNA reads TGCGCCAGCAGCTTCCGGACAGGGAACACTGAAGCTTTCTTT. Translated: CASSFRTGNTEAFF. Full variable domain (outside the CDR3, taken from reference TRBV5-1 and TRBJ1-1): KAGVTQTPRYLIKTRGQQVTLSCSPISGHRSVSWYQQTPGQGLQFLFEYFSETQRNKGNFPGRFSGRQFSNSRSEMNVSTLELGDSALYLCASSFRTGNTEAFFGQGTRLTVV.

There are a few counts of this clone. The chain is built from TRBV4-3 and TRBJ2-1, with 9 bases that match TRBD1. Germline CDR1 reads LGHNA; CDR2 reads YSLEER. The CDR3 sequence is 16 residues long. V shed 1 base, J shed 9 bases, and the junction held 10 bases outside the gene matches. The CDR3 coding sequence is TGCGCCAGCAGCCAAGCCTCGGGACAGGGACTTGGTGAGCAGTTCTTC. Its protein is CASSQASGQGLGEQFF.

The DNA for the CDR3 is TGCGCCAGCAGTGGGAGTGGGGCCGACAGATTAAACACTGAAGCTTTCTTT. Protein sequence: CASSGSGADRLNTEAFF. The chain links TRBV10-1 to TRBJ1-1; possibly TRBD1 for D (5 bases). This CDR3 region has 17 residues. Trimming removed 4 bases at V and 2 bases at J, with 20 bases between. The germline CDR1 and CDR2 sequences are WNHNN and SYGVQD (reference sequence).

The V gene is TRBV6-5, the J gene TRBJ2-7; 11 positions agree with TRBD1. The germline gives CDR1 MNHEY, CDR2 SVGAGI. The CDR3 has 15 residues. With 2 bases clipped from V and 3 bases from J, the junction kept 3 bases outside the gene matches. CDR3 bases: TGTGCCAGCAGTTACACCGGGACAGGGGGCTACGAGCAGTACTTC. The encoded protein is CASSYTGTGGYEQYF.

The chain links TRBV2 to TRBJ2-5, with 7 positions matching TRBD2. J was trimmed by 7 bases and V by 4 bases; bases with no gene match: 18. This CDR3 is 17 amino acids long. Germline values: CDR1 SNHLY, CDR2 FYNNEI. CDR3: CASSGRTSRTPAGTQYF. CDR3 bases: TGTGCCAGCAGTGGCCGGACTAGTCGAACCCCCGCCGGGACCCAGTACTTC. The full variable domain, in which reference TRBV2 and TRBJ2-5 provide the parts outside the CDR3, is EPEVTQTPSHQVTQMGQEVILRCVPISNHLYFYWYRQILGQKVEFLVSFYNNEISEKSEIFDDQFSVERPDGSNFTLKIRSTKLEDSAMYFCASSGRTSRTPAGTQYFGPGTRLLVL.

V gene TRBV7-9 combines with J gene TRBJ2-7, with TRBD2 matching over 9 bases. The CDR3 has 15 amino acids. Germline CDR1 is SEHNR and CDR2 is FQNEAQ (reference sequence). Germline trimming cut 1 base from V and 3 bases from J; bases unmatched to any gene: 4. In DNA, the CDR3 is TGTGCCAGCAGCTTAGGAAGCGGGAGGCTCTACGAGCAGTACTTC. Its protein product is CASSLGSGRLYEQYF.

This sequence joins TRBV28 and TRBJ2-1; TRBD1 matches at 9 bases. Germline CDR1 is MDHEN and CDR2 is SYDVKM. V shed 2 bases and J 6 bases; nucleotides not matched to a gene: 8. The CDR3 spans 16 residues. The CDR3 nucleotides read TGTGCCAGCAGTTTACCGCCGGGACAGGGTATCAATGAGCAGTTCTTC. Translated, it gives CASSLPPGQGINEQFF.

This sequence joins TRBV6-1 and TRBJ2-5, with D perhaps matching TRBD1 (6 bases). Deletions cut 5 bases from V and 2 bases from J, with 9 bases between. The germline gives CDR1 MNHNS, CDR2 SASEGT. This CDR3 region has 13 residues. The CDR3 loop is CASSTGHQETQYF. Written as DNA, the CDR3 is TGTGCCAGCAGTACGGGACATCAAGAGACCCAGTACTTC.

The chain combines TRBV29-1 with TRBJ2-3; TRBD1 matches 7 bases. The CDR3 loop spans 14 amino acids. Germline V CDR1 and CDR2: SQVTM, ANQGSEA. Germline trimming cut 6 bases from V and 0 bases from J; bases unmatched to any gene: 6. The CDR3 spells CSVRDRASTDTQYF. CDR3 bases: TGCAGCGTGCGAGACAGGGCTAGCACAGATACGCAGTATTTT.

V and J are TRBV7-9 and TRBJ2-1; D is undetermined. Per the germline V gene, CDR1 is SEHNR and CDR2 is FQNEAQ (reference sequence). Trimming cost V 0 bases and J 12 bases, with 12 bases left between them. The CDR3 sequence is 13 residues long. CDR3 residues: CASSLAIQDLQFF. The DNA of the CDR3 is TGTGCCAGCAGCTTAGCGATCCAGGATCTGCAGTTCTTC.

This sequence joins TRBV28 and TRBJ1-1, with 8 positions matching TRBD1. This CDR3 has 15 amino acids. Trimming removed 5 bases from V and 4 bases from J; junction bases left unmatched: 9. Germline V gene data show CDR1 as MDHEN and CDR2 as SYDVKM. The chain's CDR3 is CASSPQGAPVTEAFF. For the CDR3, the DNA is TGTGCCAGCAGTCCCCAGGGGGCTCCGGTCACTGAAGCTTTCTTT.

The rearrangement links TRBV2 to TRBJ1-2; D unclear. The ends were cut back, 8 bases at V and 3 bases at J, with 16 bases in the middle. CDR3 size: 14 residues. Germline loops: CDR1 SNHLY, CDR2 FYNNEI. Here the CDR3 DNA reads TGTGCCAGCGGGAAGGGTGGACTGGACTATGGCTACACCTTC. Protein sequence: CASGKGGLDYGYTF.

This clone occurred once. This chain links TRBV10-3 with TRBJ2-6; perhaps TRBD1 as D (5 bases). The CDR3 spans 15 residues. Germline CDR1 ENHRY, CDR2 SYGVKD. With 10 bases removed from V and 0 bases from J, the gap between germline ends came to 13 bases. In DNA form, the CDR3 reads TGTGCCACCAGACAACAGGCCTCTGGGGCCAACGTCCTGACTTTC. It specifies CATRQQASGANVLTF.

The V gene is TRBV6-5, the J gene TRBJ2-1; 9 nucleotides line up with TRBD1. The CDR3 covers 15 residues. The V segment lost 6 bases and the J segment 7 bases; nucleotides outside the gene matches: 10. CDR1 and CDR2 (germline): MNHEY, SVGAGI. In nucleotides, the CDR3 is TGTGCCAGCAGCCCCCGGGACAGGGTAAGGAATGAGCAGTTCTTC. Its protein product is CASSPRDRVRNEQFF.

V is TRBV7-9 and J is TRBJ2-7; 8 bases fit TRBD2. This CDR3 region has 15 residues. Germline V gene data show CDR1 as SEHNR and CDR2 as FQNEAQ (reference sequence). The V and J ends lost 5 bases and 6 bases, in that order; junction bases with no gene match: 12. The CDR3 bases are TGTGCCAGCAGCCGACTGGGACTAGTCTCTCTCGAGCAGTACTTC. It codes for CASSRLGLVSLEQYF.

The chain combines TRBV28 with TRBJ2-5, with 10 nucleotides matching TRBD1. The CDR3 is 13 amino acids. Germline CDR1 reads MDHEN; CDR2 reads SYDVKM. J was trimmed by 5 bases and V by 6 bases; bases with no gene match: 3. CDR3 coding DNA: TGTGCCAGCAGGACGGACAGGGGGGAGACCCAGTACTTC. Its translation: CASRTDRGETQYF.

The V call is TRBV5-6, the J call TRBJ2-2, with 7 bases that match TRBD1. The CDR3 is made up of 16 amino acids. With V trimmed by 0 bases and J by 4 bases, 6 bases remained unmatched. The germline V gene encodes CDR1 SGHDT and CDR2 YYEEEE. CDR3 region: CASSLVRQGGTGELFF. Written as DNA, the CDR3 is TGTGCCAGCAGCTTGGTTAGACAGGGTGGCACCGGGGAGCTGTTTTTT.